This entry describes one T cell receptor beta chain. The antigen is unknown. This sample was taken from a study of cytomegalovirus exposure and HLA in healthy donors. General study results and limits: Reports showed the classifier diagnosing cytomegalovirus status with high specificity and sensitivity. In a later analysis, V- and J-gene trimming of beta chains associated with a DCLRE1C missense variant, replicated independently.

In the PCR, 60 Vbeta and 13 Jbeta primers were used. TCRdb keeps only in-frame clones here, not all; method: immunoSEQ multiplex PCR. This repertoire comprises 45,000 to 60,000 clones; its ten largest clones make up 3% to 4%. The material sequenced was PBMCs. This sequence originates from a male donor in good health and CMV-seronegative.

CDR3 sequence reads: CASSLTGGTYNEQFF. For the CDR3, the DNA is TGCGCCAGCAGCTTGACGGGGGGGACCTACAATGAGCAGTTCTTC. This rearrangement joins TRBV5-1 to TRBJ2-1; 8 bases agree with TRBD2. V lost 1 base and J lost 2; bases outside the gene matches: 2. The CDR3 runs 15 residues. Looked up from germline, CDR1 is SGHRS and CDR2 is YFSETQ.